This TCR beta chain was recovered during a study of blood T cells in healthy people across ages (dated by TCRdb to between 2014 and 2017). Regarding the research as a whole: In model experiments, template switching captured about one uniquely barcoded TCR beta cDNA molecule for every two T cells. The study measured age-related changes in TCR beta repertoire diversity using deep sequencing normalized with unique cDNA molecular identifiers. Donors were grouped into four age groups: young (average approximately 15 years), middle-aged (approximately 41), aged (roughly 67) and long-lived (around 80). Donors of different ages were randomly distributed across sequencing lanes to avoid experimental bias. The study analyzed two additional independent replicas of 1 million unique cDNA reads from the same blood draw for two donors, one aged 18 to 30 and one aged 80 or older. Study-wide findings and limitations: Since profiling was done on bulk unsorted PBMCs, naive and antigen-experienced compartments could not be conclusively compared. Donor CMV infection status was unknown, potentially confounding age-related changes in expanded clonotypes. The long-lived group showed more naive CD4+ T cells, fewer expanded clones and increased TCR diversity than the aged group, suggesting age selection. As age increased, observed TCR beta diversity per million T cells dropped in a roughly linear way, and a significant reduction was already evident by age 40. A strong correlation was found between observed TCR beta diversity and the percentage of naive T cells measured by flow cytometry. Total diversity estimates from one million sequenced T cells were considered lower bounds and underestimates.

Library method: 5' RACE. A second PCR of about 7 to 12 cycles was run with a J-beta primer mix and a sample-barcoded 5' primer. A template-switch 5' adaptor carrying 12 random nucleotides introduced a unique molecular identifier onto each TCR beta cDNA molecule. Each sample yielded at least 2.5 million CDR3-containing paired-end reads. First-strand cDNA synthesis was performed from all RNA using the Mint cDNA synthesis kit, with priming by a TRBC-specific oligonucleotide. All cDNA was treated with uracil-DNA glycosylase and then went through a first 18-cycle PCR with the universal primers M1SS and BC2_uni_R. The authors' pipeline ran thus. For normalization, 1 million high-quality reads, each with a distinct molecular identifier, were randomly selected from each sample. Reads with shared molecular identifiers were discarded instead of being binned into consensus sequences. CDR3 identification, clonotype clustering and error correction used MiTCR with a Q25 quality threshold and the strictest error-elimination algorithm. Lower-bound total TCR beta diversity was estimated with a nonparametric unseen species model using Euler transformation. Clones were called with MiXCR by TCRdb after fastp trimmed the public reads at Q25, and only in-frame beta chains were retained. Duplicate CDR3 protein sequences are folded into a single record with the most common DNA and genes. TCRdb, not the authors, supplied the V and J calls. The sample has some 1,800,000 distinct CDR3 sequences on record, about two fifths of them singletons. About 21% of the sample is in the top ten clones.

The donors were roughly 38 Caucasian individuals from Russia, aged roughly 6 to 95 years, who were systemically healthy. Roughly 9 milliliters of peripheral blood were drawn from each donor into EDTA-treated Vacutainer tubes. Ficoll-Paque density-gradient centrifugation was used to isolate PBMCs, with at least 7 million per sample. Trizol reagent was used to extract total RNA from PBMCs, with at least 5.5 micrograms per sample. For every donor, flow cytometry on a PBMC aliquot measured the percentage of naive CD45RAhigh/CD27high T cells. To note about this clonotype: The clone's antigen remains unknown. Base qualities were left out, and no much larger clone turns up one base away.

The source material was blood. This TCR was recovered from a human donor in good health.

CDR3 sequence: CASSHSAYNEQFF. The DNA sequence is given as TGTGCCAGCAGCCATTCAGCTTACAATGAGCAGTTCTTC. Recombination linked TRBV16 to TRBJ2-1, with no reliable assignment of the D segment. Per the germline V gene, KGHSY is the CDR1 and FQNENV is the CDR2. The CDR3 sequence holds 13 residues, the cysteine and phenylalanine included. Only the CDR3 DNA stays, 39 bases, in frame from base 1. V loses 3 bases of germline sequence and J loses 4 bases, and the interval between the two ends is 7 bases.